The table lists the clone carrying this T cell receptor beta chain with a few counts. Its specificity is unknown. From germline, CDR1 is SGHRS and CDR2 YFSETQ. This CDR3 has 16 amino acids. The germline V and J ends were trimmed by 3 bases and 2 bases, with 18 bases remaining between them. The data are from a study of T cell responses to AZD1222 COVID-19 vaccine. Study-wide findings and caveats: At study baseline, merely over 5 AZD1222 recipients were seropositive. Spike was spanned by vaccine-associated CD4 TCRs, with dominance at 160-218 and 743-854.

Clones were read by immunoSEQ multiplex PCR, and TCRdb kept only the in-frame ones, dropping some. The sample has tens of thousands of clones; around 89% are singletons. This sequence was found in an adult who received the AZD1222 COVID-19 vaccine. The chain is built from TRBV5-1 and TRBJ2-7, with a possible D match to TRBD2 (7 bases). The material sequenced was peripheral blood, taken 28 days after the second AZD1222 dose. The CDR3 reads CASSSRGGDKPYEQYF. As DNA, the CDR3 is TGCGCCAGCAGCTCCCGCGGGGGCGACAAACCCTACGAGCAGTACTTC.